The rows below give T cell receptor beta chains drawn from one sample of a study of blood T cell repertoires in COVID-19. Assay used: immunoSEQ multiplex PCR; TCRdb lists only in-frame clones, some missing. The table records around 41,000 clones, approximately 91% of them present only once. The sample was peripheral blood. The receptor source for this set is a human donor in a cohort sampled during active COVID-19. Each CDR3 is given with its conserved first and last residue. A D gene is named only where the DNA matches it firmly. Size is stated for part of the rows, as once, few or many counts, or as a class when the clone is expanded.

>TRBJ1-1|-|-|TRBV18
TGTGCCAGCTCACCCCAACAGACCCGTCCAACCTTTGAAGCTTTCTTT
CASSPQQTRPTFEAFF
>TRBJ1-1|-|-|TRBV21-1
TGTGCCAGCAGCAGGCGACAGGGACGGTATTTAGGAACTGAAGCTTTCTTT
CASSRRQGRYLGTEAFF
>TRBJ1-6|-|-|TRBV5-4
TGTGCCAGCAGCCTGGGTGGGGGGGCGTCGAATAATTCACCCCTCCACTTT
CASSLGGGASNNSPLHF
>TRBJ1-4|-|-|TRBV27
TGTGCCAGCAGTTCTACAGGGTCGTCTAATGAAAAACTGTTTTTT
CASSSTGSSNEKLFF
>TRBJ2-1|-|-|TRBV14
TGTGCCAGCAGCCAAGACGGGGTTAGATTGAGCTCCTACAATGAGCAGTTCTTC
CASSQDGVRLSSYNEQFF
>TRBJ1-2|-|TRBD1|TRBV29-1
TGCAGCGTTGGGGACAGTTCGAAGTCCTACACCTTC
CSVGDSSKSYTF
>TRBJ2-5|-|-|TRBV6-6
TGTGCCAGCAGTTACCTAGAGACCCAGTACTTC
CASSYLETQYF
>TRBJ2-7|-|TRBD2|TRBV5-1
TGCGTTACGCGGGGGTCGAGCTACGAGCAGTACTTC
CVTRGSSYEQYF
>TRBJ2-2|few|-|TRBV11-3
TGTGCCAGCAGCTTAAATCAGCGCGGGGAGCTGTTTTTT
CASSLNQRGELFF
>TRBJ2-2|once|-|TRBV9
TGTGCCAGCCGTAGGGGCACCGGGGAGCTGTTTTTT
CASRRGTGELFF
>TRBJ1-6|-|-|TRBV27
TGTGCCAGCAGGGCTACAGGGTATTATGCTTCACCCCTCCACTTT
CASRATGYYASPLHF
>TRBJ1-6|-|-|TRBV9
TGTGCCAGCAGCACCTACCAGGGCCCTCATAATTCACCCCTCCACTTT
CASSTYQGPHNSPLHF
>TRBJ1-6|-|TRBD1|TRBV10-3
TGTGCCAGCCGGACCGGGACAGAGAATTCACCCCTCCACTTT
CASRTGTENSPLHF
>TRBJ1-6|-|TRBD1|TRBV6-1
TGTGCCAGCAGTGAAAGGCAGGGGGATTATTCACCCCTCCACTTT
CASSERQGDYSPLHF
>TRBJ2-2|-|-|TRBV10-3
TGTGCCATCAGTGACCCCAGGGCGGACACCGGGGAGCTGTTTTTT
CAISDPRADTGELFF
>TRBJ2-1|-|TRBD2|TRBV5-4
TGTGCCAGCAGCTTGCTAGGGAGGGCCAATGAGCAGTTCTTC
CASSLLGRANEQFF
>TRBJ2-5|-|-|TRBV7-2
TGTGCCAGCAGCTTAGCAGGGGCGAGTCGTGTCTGGGAGACCCAGTACTTC
CASSLAGASRVWETQYF
>TRBJ1-1|-|TRBD1|TRBV10-2
TGCGCCAGCAGCGCAGATATGACAGGGGCTAACACTGAAGCTTTCTTT
CASSADMTGANTEAFF
>TRBJ2-7|-|TRBD1|TRBV5-4
TGTGCCAGCAGCTTACCAGGGACAGGGGGCCGTTACGAGCAGTACTTC
CASSLPGTGGRYEQYF
>TRBJ2-7|-|TRBD1|TRBV4-2
TGTGCCAGCAGCCAGTTACCGGGACAGGGCTACGAGCAGTACTTC
CASSQLPGQGYEQYF
>TRBJ1-1|-|-|TRBV6-4
TGTGCCAGCAGTGCCTACCAAGGGGCAGCTGAAGCTTTCTTT
CASSAYQGAAEAFF
>TRBJ2-3|few|TRBD2|TRBV4-1
TGCGCCAGCAGCCAAAGACTAGCGGGGGGCCCTAGCACAGATACGCAGTATTTT
CASSQRLAGGPSTDTQYF
>TRBJ2-2|once|TRBD2|TRBV7-2
TGTGCCAGCAGCCTGCTGGCGGGAGGGGTCACCGGGGAGCTGTTTTTT
CASSLLAGGVTGELFF
>TRBJ1-1|-|-|TRBV12-3/TRBV12-4
TGTGCCAGCAGTTTCGGCGGGGGCACTGAAGCTTTCTTT
CASSFGGGTEAFF
>TRBJ2-7|-|-|TRBV7-2
TGTGCCAGCAGCTTCAGCCAGGGTTATCGCGAGCAGTACTTC
CASSFSQGYREQYF
>TRBJ1-4|once|TRBD1|TRBV7-2
TGTGCCAGCAGTAAGACAGGGGAAAATGAAAAACTGTTTTTT
CASSKTGENEKLFF
>TRBJ2-3|-|-|TRBV9
TGTGCCAGCAGCGTAGGAGCGGGAGATACGCAGTATTTT
CASSVGAGDTQYF
>TRBJ2-5|-|-|TRBV19
TGTGCCAGTAGTACGAATAGGGGGAGCGAGGCCCAGTACTTC
CASSTNRGSEAQYF
>TRBJ2-1|once|TRBD2|TRBV5-1
TGCGCCAGCAGCCCTAGACTAGCGGGAGGGTACAATGAGCAGTTCTTC
CASSPRLAGGYNEQFF